This entry describes one T cell receptor (beta chain). No antigen is known for it. V was cut by 2 bases and J by 5 bases, with 18 bases left in between. CDR1 MGHRA and CDR2 YSYEKL come from the germline V gene. The CDR3 runs 16 residues. The sample comes from a study of early T cells in non-severe SARS-CoV-2 infection. Study-wide background: Chains were not paired, and sequencing was done on bulk RNA from unsorted whole blood. Broader study findings: Sequences matched to VDJdb favored anti-spike CD8 responses, while private and CD4 specificities were missed.

Individual cDNA molecules were tagged with unique molecular identifiers. One entry per CDR3 protein, called by TCRdb with MiXCR from the 5' RACE reads. Of about 77,000 distinct CDR3 sequences in the sample, 12% are singletons; the top ten hold 15%. The clonotype originates from an adult who was a healthcare worker with PCR-confirmed SARS-CoV-2 infection or an uninfected control (not recorded which). The donor label of this sample is uncertain. J is TRBJ1-1 and V is TRBV4-1; possibly TRBD1 for D (6 bases). The source was whole blood, collected at baseline. Written as DNA, the CDR3 is TGCGCCAGCAGCCAAAGCAGGGGCGAGTTGGGTACTGAAGCTTTCTTT. Amino acids: CASSQSRGELGTEAFF.